A selection of T cell receptor beta chains follows, all from one sample in a study of blood T cell repertoires in COVID-19. Libraries were prepared by immunoSEQ multiplex PCR; TCRdb keeps only in-frame clonotypes and omits some of them. The sample carries around 400,000 clones, 70% to 90% recorded once. Sequenced: PBMCs or T cells enriched from blood (not recorded which). These receptors were taken from a woman younger than 30 who had been exposed to COVID-19. Each CDR3 is given with its conserved first and last residue. D genes are given only for firm matches. Clone sizes are given selectively: once, few, many, or a class where the clone is expanded.

abundance: NA
v_gene: TRBV28
j_gene: TRBJ2-5
d_gene: TRBD1
CDR3nt: TGTGCCAGCAGTTTAACAGGGGGCGCAGAGACCCAGTACTTC
CDR3aa: CASSLTGGAETQYF

abundance: NA
v_gene: TRBV6-1
j_gene: TRBJ2-3
d_gene: TRBD1
CDR3nt: TGTGCCAGCAGTGATCGGGACAGGTTAAGAGATACGCAGTATTTT
CDR3aa: CASSDRDRLRDTQYF

abundance: NA
v_gene: TRBV6-1
j_gene: TRBJ2-7
d_gene: NA
CDR3nt: TGTGCCAGCAGTGAAGGGGTAGGGGATCGGTACGAGCAGTACTTC
CDR3aa: CASSEGVGDRYEQYF

abundance: NA
v_gene: TRBV19
j_gene: TRBJ2-7
d_gene: TRBD2
CDR3nt: TGTGCCAGATATGCCACCGGGACTAGCGGGAGTTGGGTCTACGAGCAGTACTTC
CDR3aa: CARYATGTSGSWVYEQYF

abundance: NA
v_gene: TRBV19
j_gene: TRBJ1-4
d_gene: NA
CDR3nt: TGTGCCAGTAGCCCGGGGGGTTCCCCCGAAAAACTGTTTTTT
CDR3aa: CASSPGGSPEKLFF

abundance: NA
v_gene: TRBV7-9
j_gene: TRBJ1-6
d_gene: TRBD1
CDR3nt: TGTGCCAGCAGCCCGGACAGGGCGGGGAATTCACCCCTCCACTTT
CDR3aa: CASSPDRAGNSPLHF

abundance: NA
v_gene: TRBV6-5
j_gene: TRBJ2-7
d_gene: NA
CDR3nt: TGTGCCAGCAGCCGCGACGGGTCGGGCGAGCAGTACTTC
CDR3aa: CASSRDGSGEQYF

abundance: once
v_gene: TRBV9
j_gene: TRBJ2-7
d_gene: NA
CDR3nt: TGTGCCAGCAGCGTAGAGAGCGGAACCTACGAGCAGTACTTC
CDR3aa: CASSVESGTYEQYF

abundance: NA
v_gene: TRBV29-1
j_gene: TRBJ2-1
d_gene: TRBD2
CDR3nt: TGCAGCGTTGAGCGGGGGGCCAGTACTTACAATGAGCAGTTCTTC
CDR3aa: CSVERGASTYNEQFF

abundance: NA
v_gene: TRBV29-1
j_gene: TRBJ1-2
d_gene: NA
CDR3nt: TGCAGCGTTGAAGGGGGCGAAAACTATGGCTACACCTTC
CDR3aa: CSVEGGENYGYTF

abundance: NA
v_gene: TRBV7-8
j_gene: TRBJ2-1
d_gene: NA
CDR3nt: TGTGCCAGCAGCGGAGATCAGTACAATGAGCAGTTCTTC
CDR3aa: CASSGDQYNEQFF

abundance: NA
v_gene: TRBV4-2
j_gene: TRBJ2-7
d_gene: TRBD2
CDR3nt: TGTGCCAGCAGCCAAGGGGCTAGCGGGACCTACGAGCAGTACTTC
CDR3aa: CASSQGASGTYEQYF

abundance: once
v_gene: TRBV29-1
j_gene: TRBJ2-1
d_gene: NA
CDR3nt: TGCAGTATCCCACGGGGATGGTACAATGAGCAGTTCTTC
CDR3aa: CSIPRGWYNEQFF

abundance: NA
v_gene: TRBV2
j_gene: TRBJ1-2
d_gene: TRBD1
CDR3nt: TGTGCCAGCAGTGAGCCCCGACAGGGGGTCGGTGGCTACACCTTC
CDR3aa: CASSEPRQGVGGYTF

abundance: NA
v_gene: TRBV7-9
j_gene: TRBJ1-1
d_gene: NA
CDR3nt: TGTGCCAGCAGCCTTAGCGGCAGCACTGAAGCTTTCTTT
CDR3aa: CASSLSGSTEAFF

abundance: NA
v_gene: TRBV28
j_gene: TRBJ1-6
d_gene: NA
CDR3nt: TGTGCCAGCACCCGGGTAGGCTCACCCCTCCACTTT
CDR3aa: CASTRVGSPLHF

abundance: NA
v_gene: TRBV3-1/TRBV3-2
j_gene: TRBJ2-1
d_gene: TRBD2
CDR3nt: TGTGCCAGCAGGGGGACTAGCGGGAGCTACAATGAGCAGTTCTTC
CDR3aa: CASRGTSGSYNEQFF

abundance: NA
v_gene: TRBV11-3
j_gene: TRBJ2-1
d_gene: NA
CDR3nt: TGTGCCAGCAGCCTTCTCGGGGATTCAACTAATGAGCAGTTCTTC
CDR3aa: CASSLLGDSTNEQFF

abundance: NA
v_gene: TRBV28
j_gene: TRBJ2-7
d_gene: TRBD1
CDR3nt: TGTGCCAGCAGTTTTCAGGGGGCTCTATACGAGCAGTACTTC
CDR3aa: CASSFQGALYEQYF

abundance: NA
v_gene: TRBV27
j_gene: TRBJ2-5
d_gene: NA
CDR3nt: TGTGCCAGCAGTTCTCGGCTCGGGTACCAAGAGACCCAGTACTTC
CDR3aa: CASSSRLGYQETQYF

abundance: NA
v_gene: TRBV4-3
j_gene: TRBJ2-7
d_gene: NA
CDR3nt: TGCGCCAGCAGCCCATGGGGGGGACAAAACTACGAGCAGTACTTC
CDR3aa: CASSPWGGQNYEQYF

abundance: NA
v_gene: TRBV2
j_gene: TRBJ2-7
d_gene: TRBD1
CDR3nt: TGTGCCGACAGGCTTGGACAGGGCGAGCAGTACTTC
CDR3aa: CADRLGQGEQYF

abundance: NA
v_gene: TRBV7-2
j_gene: TRBJ2-1
d_gene: TRBD2
CDR3nt: TGTGCCAGCAGCTTAGCGGGGCTAGCGGGGGGCACCCGACCACCCTACAATGAGCAGTTCTTC
CDR3aa: CASSLAGLAGGTRPPYNEQFF

abundance: NA
v_gene: TRBV5-1
j_gene: TRBJ2-2
d_gene: TRBD2
CDR3nt: TGCGCCAGCAGCGCGACTAGCGGGGGTGTCACCGGGGAGCTGTTTTTT
CDR3aa: CASSATSGGVTGELFF

abundance: NA
v_gene: TRBV3-1/TRBV3-2
j_gene: TRBJ2-2
d_gene: TRBD2
CDR3nt: TGTGCCAGCAGCCAAGATCTTCGAGGACTAGCGGGAGTTTCGAACACCGGGGAGCTGTTTTTT
CDR3aa: CASSQDLRGLAGVSNTGELFF

abundance: NA
v_gene: TRBV27
j_gene: TRBJ1-4
d_gene: NA
CDR3nt: TGTGCCAGCAGCCCTGTTCTGAATGAAAAACTGTTTTTT
CDR3aa: CASSPVLNEKLFF

abundance: NA
v_gene: TRBV6-5
j_gene: TRBJ2-2
d_gene: NA
CDR3nt: TGTGCCAGCACCGCAGGGGTTGGGACCGGGGAGCTGTTTTTT
CDR3aa: CASTAGVGTGELFF

abundance: NA
v_gene: TRBV9
j_gene: TRBJ2-7
d_gene: NA
CDR3nt: TGTGCCAGCAGCGCTCAGGTAGGATCTCTCTACGAGCAGTACTTC
CDR3aa: CASSAQVGSLYEQYF

abundance: NA
v_gene: TRBV18
j_gene: TRBJ1-2
d_gene: NA
CDR3nt: TGTGCCAGCTCACCCGACGGGGGATACTATGGCTACACCTTC
CDR3aa: CASSPDGGYYGYTF

abundance: NA
v_gene: TRBV5-6
j_gene: TRBJ2-1
d_gene: NA
CDR3nt: TGTGCCAGCAGCTCCCAGCGATATTCTCCCAATGAGCAGTTCTTC
CDR3aa: CASSSQRYSPNEQFF

abundance: NA
v_gene: TRBV28
j_gene: TRBJ2-1
d_gene: NA
CDR3nt: TGTGCCAGCACATTTACCGGGACTTACCGTTACAATGAGCAGTTCTTC
CDR3aa: CASTFTGTYRYNEQFF

abundance: few
v_gene: TRBV6-5
j_gene: TRBJ1-5
d_gene: NA
CDR3nt: TGTGCCAGCGATATGACTAACCTATTCACTCAGCCCCAGCATTTT
CDR3aa: CASDMTNLFTQPQHF

abundance: NA
v_gene: TRBV6-5
j_gene: TRBJ2-7
d_gene: TRBD1
CDR3nt: TGTGCCAGCAGCTACACGGGACAGGGGACGTACGAGCAGTACTTC
CDR3aa: CASSYTGQGTYEQYF

abundance: once
v_gene: TRBV18
j_gene: TRBJ2-1
d_gene: NA
CDR3nt: TGTGCCAGCTCGTACGGGGGGCTCTACAATGAGCAGTTCTTC
CDR3aa: CASSYGGLYNEQFF

abundance: once
v_gene: TRBV28
j_gene: TRBJ2-3
d_gene: TRBD2
CDR3nt: TGTGCCAGCAGTTTAAATCCTAGCGGGATCACAGATACGCAGTATTTT
CDR3aa: CASSLNPSGITDTQYF

abundance: NA
v_gene: TRBV30
j_gene: TRBJ1-3
d_gene: TRBD1
CDR3nt: TGTGCCTGGAGAATCGGACAGGGGGCGAGTGACACCATATATTTT
CDR3aa: CAWRIGQGASDTIYF

abundance: once
v_gene: TRBV21-1
j_gene: TRBJ1-1
d_gene: NA
CDR3nt: TGTGCCAGCAGCGGAAGACAGGGGCCGAACACTGAAGCTTTCTTT
CDR3aa: CASSGRQGPNTEAFF